The rows below give T cell receptor beta chains drawn from one sample of a study of T-cell reconstitution after alpha-beta-depleted transplantation in children. TCRdb itself ran the PCR reads through MiXCR, one entry per CDR3 protein. The sample gives some 590,000 distinct CDR3 sequences, roughly a tenth of which show up once; about 4% is in the top ten. Sequencing used PBMCs from the stem cell graft donor, obtained from the stem cell graft. All receptors come from a human donor who donated a stem cell graft to a child with acute myeloid leukemia. The CDR3 runs from the conserved cysteine through the conserved F or W.

j_call,cdr3_length,v_call,cdr3_aa
TRBJ2-3,12,TRBV15,CATKVSGDTQYF
TRBJ2-1,15,TRBV7-7,CASSPGLAANNEQFF
TRBJ2-3,17,TRBV15,CATRTWAGSGRADTQYF
TRBJ2-1,14,TRBV7-2,CASSYGSGRNEQFF
TRBJ1-5,12,TRBV15,CATTTGNQPRHF
TRBJ2-7,12,TRBV20-1,CSAQTGVYEQYF
TRBJ1-3,15,TRBV6-5,CASSYDARSGNTIYF
TRBJ2-3,15,TRBV7-8,CASSFPGQKIDTQYF
TRBJ2-4,13,TRBV7-9,CASSLDSPNIQYF
TRBJ2-4,17,TRBV20-1,CSARVNGADPSKNIQYF
TRBJ2-5,13,TRBV6-5,CASSYSPVQTQYF
TRBJ2-7,17,TRBV20-1,CSAKSTGPISRDYEQYF
TRBJ2-3,12,TRBV14,CASSHGQGTQYF
TRBJ2-1,14,TRBV5-1,CASSLQADYNEQFF
TRBJ1-2,14,TRBV29-1,CSVESQGVHYGYTF
TRBJ2-1,16,TRBV12-5,CASGKGAGGHYNEQFF
TRBJ2-1,15,TRBV7-2,CASSLDWRDYNEQFF
TRBJ1-1,15,TRBV7-8,CASSSRQGQNTEAFF
TRBJ1-4,12,TRBV18,CASSPINEKLFF
TRBJ2-1,16,TRBV20-1,CSARPILAGDFYEQFF
TRBJ2-7,15,TRBV6-1,CASSELTVGAYEQYF
TRBJ1-1,15,TRBV5-5,CASSLGRPVNTEAFF
TRBJ2-5,14,TRBV18,CASSPETRGERQYF
TRBJ1-2,14,TRBV29-1,CSVDLGTGNYGYTF
TRBJ2-1,12,TRBV24-1,CATSGDWDRQFF
TRBJ2-2,16,TRBV2,CASSTGGRARTGELFF
TRBJ2-2,17,TRBV20-1,CSARRTSSGRAPGELFF
TRBJ2-7,16,TRBV6-2/TRBV6-3,CASRRTSGGGAYEQYF
TRBJ2-2,11,TRBV29-1,CSISITGELFF
TRBJ1-3,14,TRBV9,CASSRGGTGDAIYF
TRBJ2-7,12,TRBV10-3,CAISEVGYEQYF
TRBJ2-1,16,TRBV6-2/TRBV6-3,CASSYLRESIYNEQFF
TRBJ2-7,17,TRBV7-2,CASSSYLGTAQTYEQYF
TRBJ1-2,15,TRBV7-9,CASSLDGTGYDGYTF
TRBJ2-7,14,TRBV5-1,CASSSTAGSYEQYF
TRBJ2-1,17,TRBV4-2,CASSQDTLAGDYNEQFF
TRBJ2-7,14,TRBV12-3/TRBV12-4,CASSLATTEYEQYF
TRBJ1-1,14,TRBV28,CASSLLPGNTEAFF
TRBJ2-7,14,TRBV6-1,CSSSPGLVPYEQYF
TRBJ2-7,14,TRBV20-1,CSARDGLSSYEQYF
TRBJ2-1,15,TRBV20-1,CSARDRGALYNEQFF
TRBJ2-1,20,TRBV10-3,CAISGFGTSGSSSSYNEQFF
TRBJ2-1,16,TRBV24-1,CATSELLAGGWGEQFF
TRBJ2-7,14,TRBV11-2,CASSLWTGPTEPDF
TRBJ2-1,17,TRBV14,CASSQDSGRAAYNEQFF